This T cell receptor (beta chain) was profiled in a study of human T cells and chemical hapten exposure. Study in general: Patch tests applied 0.01% DPC to the upper back, read at 6 days.

Time point noted: patch test 3, about 24 weeks after DPC sensitization. The treatment: therapeutic diphenylcyclopropenone sensitization with weekly scalp DPC. The starting material, unfractionated whole blood, was used for total RNA extraction. TCRdb used MiXCR to reprocess the RACE reads, holding one entry per CDR3 protein. Of 30,000 to 40,000 distinct CDR3 sequences listed, 9% to 9.5% were seen once; the top ten hold approximately 25%. This clonotype was counted ten times or more. With V trimmed by 4 bases and J by 4 bases, 13 bases remained unmatched. Germline V gene data show CDR1 as LGHNA and CDR2 as YNFKEQ. The CDR3 loop spans 17 amino acids.

V and J are TRBV4-2 and TRBJ2-1, with 7 nucleotides matching TRBD1. The TCR comes from a man between 45 and 60 years old with alopecia areata. Some clones in this sample may be carry-over from other donors' samples. Sequenced material: whole blood, taken in connection with sensitization to the hapten diphenylcyclopropenone (DPC). CDR3 sequence: CASSRNPEGTEYNEQFF. The DNA for the CDR3 is TGTGCCAGCAGCCGCAATCCTGAAGGGACAGAATACAATGAGCAGTTCTTC.